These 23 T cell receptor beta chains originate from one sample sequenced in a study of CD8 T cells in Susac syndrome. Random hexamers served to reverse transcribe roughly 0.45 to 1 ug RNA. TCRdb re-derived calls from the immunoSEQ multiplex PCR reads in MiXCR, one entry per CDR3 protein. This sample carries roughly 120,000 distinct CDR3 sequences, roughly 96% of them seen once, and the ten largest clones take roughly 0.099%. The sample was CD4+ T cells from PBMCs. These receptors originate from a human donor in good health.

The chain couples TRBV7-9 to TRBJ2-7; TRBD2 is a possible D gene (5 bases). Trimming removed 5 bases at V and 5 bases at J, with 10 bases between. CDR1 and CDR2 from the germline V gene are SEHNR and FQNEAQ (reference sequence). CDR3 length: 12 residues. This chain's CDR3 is CASSPPGNEQYF. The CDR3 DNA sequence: TGTGCCAGCAGCCCGCCGGGGAACGAGCAGTACTTC.

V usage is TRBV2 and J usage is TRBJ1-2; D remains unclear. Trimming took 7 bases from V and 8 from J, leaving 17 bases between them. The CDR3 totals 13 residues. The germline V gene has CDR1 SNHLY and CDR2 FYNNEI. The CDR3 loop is CASTRPGLSGYTF. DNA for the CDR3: TGTGCCAGCACCCGGCCCGGGCTATCGGGCTACACCTTC.

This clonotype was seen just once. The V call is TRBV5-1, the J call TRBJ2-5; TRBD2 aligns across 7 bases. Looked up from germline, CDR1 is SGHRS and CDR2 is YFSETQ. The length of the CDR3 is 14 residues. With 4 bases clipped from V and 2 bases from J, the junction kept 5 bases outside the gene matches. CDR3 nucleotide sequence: TGCGCCAGCAGCGATACAGCGGGGCAAGAGACCCAGTACTTC. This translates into CASSDTAGQETQYF.

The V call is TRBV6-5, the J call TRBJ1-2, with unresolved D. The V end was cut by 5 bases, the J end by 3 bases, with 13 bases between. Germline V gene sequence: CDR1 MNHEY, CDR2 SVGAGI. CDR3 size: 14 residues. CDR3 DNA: TGTGCCAGCAGTGAAAGGTGGGATTACTATGGCTACACCTTC. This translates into CASSERWDYYGYTF.

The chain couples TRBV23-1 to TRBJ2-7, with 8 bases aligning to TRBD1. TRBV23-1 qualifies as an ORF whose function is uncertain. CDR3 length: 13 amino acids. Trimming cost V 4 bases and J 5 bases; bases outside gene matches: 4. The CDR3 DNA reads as TGCGCCAGCAGTCGACAGGGGTTCAACGAGCAGTACTTC. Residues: CASSRQGFNEQYF.

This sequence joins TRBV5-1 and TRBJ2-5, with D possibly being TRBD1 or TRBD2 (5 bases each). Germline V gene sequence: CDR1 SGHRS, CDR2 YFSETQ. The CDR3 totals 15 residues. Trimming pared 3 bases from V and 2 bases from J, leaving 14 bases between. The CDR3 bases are TGCGCCAGCAGCTCACCCGGGGCGACTCAAGAGACCCAGTACTTC. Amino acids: CASSSPGATQETQYF. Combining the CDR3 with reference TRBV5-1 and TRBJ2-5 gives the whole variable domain KAGVTQTPRYLIKTRGQQVTLSCSPISGHRSVSWYQQTPGQGLQFLFEYFSETQRNKGNFPGRFSGRQFSNSRSEMNVSTLELGDSALYLCASSSPGATQETQYFGPGTRLLVL.

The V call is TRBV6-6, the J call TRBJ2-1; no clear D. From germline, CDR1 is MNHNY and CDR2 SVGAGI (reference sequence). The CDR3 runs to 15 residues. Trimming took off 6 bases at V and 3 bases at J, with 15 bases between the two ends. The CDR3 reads CASRSRSRGYNEQFF. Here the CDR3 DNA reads TGTGCCAGCAGAAGCAGGAGTAGAGGCTACAATGAGCAGTTCTTC.

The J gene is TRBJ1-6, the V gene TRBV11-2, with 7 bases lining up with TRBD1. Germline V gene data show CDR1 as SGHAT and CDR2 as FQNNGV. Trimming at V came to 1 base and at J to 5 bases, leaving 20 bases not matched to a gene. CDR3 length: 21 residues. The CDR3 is CASSLGLGHGRGGVNNSPLHF. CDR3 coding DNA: TGTGCCAGCAGCTTAGGCCTCGGGCACGGCAGGGGGGGTGTCAATAATTCACCCCTCCACTTT.

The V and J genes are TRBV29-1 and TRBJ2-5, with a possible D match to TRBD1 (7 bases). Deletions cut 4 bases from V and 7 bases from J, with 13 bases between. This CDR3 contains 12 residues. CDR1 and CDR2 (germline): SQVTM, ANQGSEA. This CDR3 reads CSVGAGGTTQYF. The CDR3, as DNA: TGCAGCGTTGGGGCAGGGGGGACGACCCAGTACTTC.

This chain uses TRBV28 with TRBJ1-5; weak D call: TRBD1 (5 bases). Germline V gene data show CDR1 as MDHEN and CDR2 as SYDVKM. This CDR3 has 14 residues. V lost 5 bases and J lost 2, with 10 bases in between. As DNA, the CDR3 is TGTGCCAGCAGTCCATGGGACGGCAATCAGCCCCAGCATTTT. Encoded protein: CASSPWDGNQPQHF.

The CDR3 sequence: CASSLGQGRTDTQYF. Written as DNA, the CDR3 is TGTGCCAGCAGTCTCGGACAGGGTCGCACAGATACGCAGTATTTT. J is TRBJ2-3 and V is TRBV12-3 or TRBV12-4; 8 nucleotides match TRBD1. V shed 5 bases and J 1 base; nucleotides not matched to a gene: 5. This CDR3 comprises 15 residues.

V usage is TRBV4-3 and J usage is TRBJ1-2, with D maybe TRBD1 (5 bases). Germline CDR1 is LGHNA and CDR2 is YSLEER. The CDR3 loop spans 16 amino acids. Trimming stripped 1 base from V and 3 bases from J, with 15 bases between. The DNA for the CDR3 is TGCGCCAGCAGCCAAGTTGGAGGACAAGTCGACTATGGCTACACCTTC. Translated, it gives CASSQVGGQVDYGYTF.

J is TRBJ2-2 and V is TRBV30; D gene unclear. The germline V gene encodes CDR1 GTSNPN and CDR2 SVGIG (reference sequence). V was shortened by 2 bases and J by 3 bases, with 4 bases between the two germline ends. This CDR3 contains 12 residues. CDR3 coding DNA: TGTGCCTGGAGTCCTTACACCGGGGAGCTGTTTTTT. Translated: CAWSPYTGELFF.

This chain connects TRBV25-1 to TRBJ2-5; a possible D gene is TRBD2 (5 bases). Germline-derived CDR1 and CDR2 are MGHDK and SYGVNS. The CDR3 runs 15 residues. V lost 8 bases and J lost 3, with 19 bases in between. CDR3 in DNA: TGTGCCAGCGCTACCCCCACTGGAGGAAAAGAGACCCAGTACTTC. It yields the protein CASATPTGGKETQYF.

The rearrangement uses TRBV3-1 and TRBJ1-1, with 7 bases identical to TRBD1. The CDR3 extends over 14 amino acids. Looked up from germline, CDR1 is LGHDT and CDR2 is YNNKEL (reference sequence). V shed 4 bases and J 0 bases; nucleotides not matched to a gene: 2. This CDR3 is CASSPTGLNTEAFF. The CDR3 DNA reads TGTGCCAGCAGCCCGACAGGGTTGAACACTGAAGCTTTCTTT.

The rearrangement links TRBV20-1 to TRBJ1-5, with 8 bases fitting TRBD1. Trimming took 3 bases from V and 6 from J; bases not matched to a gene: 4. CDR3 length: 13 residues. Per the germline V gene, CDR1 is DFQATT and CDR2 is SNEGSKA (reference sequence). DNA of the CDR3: TGCAGTGCTAGGCGCCAGGGGGCTCAGCCCCAGCATTTT. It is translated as CSARRQGAQPQHF.

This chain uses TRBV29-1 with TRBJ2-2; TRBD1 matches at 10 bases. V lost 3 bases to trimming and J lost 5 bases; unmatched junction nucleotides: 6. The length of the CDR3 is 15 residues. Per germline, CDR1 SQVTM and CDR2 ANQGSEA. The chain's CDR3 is CSVDETGGQTGELFF. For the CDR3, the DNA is TGCAGCGTTGATGAGACAGGGGGCCAAACCGGGGAGCTGTTTTTT.

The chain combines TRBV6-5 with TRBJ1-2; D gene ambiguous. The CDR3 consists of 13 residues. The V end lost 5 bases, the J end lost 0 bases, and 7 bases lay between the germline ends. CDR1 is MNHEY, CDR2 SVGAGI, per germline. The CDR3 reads CASSQGPNYGYTF. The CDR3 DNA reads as TGTGCCAGCAGTCAAGGGCCTAACTATGGCTACACCTTC.

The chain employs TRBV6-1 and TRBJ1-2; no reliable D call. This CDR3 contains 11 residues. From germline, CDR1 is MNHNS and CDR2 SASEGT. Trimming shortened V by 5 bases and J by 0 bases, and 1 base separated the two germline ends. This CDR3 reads CASSTNYGYTF. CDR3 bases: TGTGCCAGCAGTACTAACTATGGCTACACCTTC.

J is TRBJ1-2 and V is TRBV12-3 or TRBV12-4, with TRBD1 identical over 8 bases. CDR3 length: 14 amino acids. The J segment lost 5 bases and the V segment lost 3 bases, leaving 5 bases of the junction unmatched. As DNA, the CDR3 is TGTGCCAGCAGTTTCGCAGGGGGCCGTTATGGCTACACCTTC. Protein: CASSFAGGRYGYTF.

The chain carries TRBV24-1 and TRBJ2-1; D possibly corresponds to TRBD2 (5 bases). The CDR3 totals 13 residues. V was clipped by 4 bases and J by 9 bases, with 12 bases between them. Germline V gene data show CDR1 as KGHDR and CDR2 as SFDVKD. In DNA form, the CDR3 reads TGTGCCACCAGTGACCCTACTAGATTTGAGCAGTTCTTC. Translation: CATSDPTRFEQFF.

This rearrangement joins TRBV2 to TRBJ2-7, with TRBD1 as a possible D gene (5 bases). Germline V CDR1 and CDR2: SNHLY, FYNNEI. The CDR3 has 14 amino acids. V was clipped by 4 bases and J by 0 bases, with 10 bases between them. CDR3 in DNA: TGTGCCAGCAGTGGACAGTTCTTCTCCTACGAGCAGTACTTC. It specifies CASSGQFFSYEQYF.

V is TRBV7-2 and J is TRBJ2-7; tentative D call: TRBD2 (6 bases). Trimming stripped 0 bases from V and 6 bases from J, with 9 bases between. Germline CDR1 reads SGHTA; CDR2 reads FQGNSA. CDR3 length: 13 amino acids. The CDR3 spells CASSLARRGEQYF. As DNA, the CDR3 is TGTGCCAGCAGCTTAGCGAGGAGGGGCGAGCAGTACTTC. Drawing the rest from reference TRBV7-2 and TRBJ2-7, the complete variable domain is GAGVSQSPSNKVTEKGKDVELRCDPISGHTALYWYRQSLGQGLEFLIYFQGNSAPDKSGLPSDRFSAERTGGSVSTLTIQRTQQEDSAVYLCASSLARRGEQYFGPGTRLTVT.